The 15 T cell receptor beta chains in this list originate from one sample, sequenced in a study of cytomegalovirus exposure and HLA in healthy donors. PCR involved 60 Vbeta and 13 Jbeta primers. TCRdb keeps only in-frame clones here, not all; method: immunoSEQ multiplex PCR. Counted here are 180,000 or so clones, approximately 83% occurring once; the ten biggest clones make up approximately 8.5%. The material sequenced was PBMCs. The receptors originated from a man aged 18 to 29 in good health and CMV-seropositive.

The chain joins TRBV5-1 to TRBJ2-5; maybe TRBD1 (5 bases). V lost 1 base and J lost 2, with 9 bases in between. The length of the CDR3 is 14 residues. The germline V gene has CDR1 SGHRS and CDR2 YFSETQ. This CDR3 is CASSLQGSQETQYF. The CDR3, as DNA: TGCGCCAGCAGCTTGCAGGGATCACAAGAGACCCAGTACTTC.

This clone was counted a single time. CDR3 bases: TGTGCCTGGAGCCCCCCGGGATGGGGAGGTCTGGGGCAGCCCCAGCATTTT. Translated: CAWSPPGWGGLGQPQHF. This sequence joins TRBV30 and TRBJ1-5; D ambiguous. CDR3 length: 17 residues. The V end lost 3 bases, the J end lost 7 bases, and 25 bases lay between the germline ends. CDR1 and CDR2 from the germline V gene are GTSNPN and SVGIG (reference sequence).

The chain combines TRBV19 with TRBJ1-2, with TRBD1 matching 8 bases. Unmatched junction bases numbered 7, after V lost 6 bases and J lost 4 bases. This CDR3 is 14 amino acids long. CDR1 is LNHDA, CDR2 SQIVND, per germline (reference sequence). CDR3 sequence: CASRLQGAIYGYTF. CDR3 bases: TGTGCCAGTAGACTTCAGGGGGCGATCTATGGCTACACCTTC.

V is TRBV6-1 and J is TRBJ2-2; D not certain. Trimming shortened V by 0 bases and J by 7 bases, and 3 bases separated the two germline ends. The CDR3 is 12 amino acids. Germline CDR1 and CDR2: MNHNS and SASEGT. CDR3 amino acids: CASSEAYGELFF. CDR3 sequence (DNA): TGTGCCAGCAGTGAAGCTTACGGGGAGCTGTTTTTT.

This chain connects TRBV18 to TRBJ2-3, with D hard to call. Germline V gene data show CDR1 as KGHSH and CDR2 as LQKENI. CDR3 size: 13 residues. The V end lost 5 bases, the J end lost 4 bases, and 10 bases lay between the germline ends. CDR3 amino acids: CASSEVVADTQYF. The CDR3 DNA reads TGTGCCAGCTCAGAGGTCGTCGCAGATACGCAGTATTTT.

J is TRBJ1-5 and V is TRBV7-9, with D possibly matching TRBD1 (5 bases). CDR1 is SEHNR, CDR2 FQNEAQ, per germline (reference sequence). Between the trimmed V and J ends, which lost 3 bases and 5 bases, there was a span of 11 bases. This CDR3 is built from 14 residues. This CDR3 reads CASSFGRGDQPQHF. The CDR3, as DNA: TGTGCCAGCAGCTTTGGACGGGGGGATCAGCCCCAGCATTTT.

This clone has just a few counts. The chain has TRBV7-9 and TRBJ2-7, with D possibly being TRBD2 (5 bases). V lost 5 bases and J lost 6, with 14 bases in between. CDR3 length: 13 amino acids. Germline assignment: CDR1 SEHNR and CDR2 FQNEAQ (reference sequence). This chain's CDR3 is CASSKPPGFEQYF. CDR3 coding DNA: TGTGCCAGCAGCAAGCCCCCGGGGTTCGAGCAGTACTTC.

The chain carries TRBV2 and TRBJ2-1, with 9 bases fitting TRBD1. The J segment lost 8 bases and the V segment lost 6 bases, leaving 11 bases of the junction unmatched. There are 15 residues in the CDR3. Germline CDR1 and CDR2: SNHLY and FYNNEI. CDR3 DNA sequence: TGTGCCAGCAGGACCCGGGACAGGGTATTTGATGAGCAGTTCTTC. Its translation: CASRTRDRVFDEQFF.

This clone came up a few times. The CDR3 DNA sequence: TGTGCCAGCAGTAGGGGCTACGAGCAGTACTTC. Its translation: CASSRGYEQYF. The chain couples TRBV2 to TRBJ2-7, with a weak D call TRBD1 (5 bases). The CDR3 contains 11 residues. V gave up 5 bases and J gave up 3 bases, with 5 bases separating them. Germline CDR1 is SNHLY and CDR2 is FYNNEI.

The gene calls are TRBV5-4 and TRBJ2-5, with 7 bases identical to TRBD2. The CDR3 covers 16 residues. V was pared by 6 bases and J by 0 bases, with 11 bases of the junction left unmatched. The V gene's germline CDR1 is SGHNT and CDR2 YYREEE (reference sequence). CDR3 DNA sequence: TGTGCCAGCACCATCGCCGGGGGGAAGTACCAAGAGACCCAGTACTTC. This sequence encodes CASTIAGGKYQETQYF.

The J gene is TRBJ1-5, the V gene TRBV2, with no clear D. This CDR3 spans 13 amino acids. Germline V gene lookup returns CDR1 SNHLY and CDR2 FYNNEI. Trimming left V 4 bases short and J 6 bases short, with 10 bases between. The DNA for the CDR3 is TGTGCCAGCAGTGCCGGGTGGAGTCAGCCCCAGCATTTT. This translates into CASSAGWSQPQHF.

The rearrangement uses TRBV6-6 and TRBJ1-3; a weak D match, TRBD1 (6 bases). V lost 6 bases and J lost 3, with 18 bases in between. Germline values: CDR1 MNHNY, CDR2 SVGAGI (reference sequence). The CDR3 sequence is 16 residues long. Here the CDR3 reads CASSPSDSFFGNTIYF. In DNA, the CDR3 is TGTGCCAGCAGCCCCTCGGACAGTTTTTTTGGAAACACCATATATTTT.

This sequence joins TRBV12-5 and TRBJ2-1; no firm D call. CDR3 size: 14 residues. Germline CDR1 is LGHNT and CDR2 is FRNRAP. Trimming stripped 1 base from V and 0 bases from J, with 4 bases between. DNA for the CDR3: TGTGCTAGTGGTTTGGACAGCTCCTACAATGAGCAGTTCTTC. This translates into CASGLDSSYNEQFF.

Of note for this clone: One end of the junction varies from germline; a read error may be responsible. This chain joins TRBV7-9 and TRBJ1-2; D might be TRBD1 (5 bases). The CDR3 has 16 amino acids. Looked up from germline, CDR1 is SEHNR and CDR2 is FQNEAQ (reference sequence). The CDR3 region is CASSLGVGGANYGYTF. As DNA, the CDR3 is TGTGCCAGCAGCTTGGGTGTCGGGGGAGCTAACTACGGCTACACCTTC. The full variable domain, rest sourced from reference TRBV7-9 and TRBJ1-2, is DTGVSQNPRHKITKRGQNVTFRCDPISEHNRLYWYRQTLGQGPEFLTYFQNEAQLEKSRLLSDRFSAERPKGSFSTLEIQRTEQGDSAMYLCASSLGVGGANYGYTFGSGTRLTVV.

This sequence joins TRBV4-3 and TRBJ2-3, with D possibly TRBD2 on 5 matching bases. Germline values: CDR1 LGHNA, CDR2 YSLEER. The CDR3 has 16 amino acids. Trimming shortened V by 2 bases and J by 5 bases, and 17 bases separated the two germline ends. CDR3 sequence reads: CASSQTASLGRDTQYF. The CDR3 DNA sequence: TGCGCCAGCAGCCAAACTGCTAGTCTAGGGAGAGATACGCAGTATTTT.